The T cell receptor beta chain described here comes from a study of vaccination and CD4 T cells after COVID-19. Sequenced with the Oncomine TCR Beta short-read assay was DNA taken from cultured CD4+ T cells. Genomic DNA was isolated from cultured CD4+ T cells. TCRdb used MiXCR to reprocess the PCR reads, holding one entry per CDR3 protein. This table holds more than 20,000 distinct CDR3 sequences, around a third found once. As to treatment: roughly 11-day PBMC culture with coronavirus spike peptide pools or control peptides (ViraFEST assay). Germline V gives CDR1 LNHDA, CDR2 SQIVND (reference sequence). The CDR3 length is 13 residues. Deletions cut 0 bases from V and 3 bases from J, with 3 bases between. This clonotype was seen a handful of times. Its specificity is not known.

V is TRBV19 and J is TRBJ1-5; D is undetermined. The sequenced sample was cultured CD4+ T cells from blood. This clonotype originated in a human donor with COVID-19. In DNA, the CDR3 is TGTGCCAGTAGTATAGATACCAATCAGCCCCAGCATTTT. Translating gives CASSIDTNQPQHF.